These 30 T cell receptor beta chains came from one sample sequenced in a study of blood T cell repertoires in COVID-19. Sequenced by immunoSEQ multiplex PCR; TCRdb stores in-frame clones only, minus some. This sample has about 180,000 clones, with approximately 90% found just once. Sequenced input: peripheral blood. Receptor source: a man in his late teens or twenties who had recovered from COVID-19.

The chain couples TRBV7-2 to TRBJ2-2, with D possibly matching TRBD1 (6 bases). CDR1 is SGHTA and CDR2 is FQGNSA in the germline V gene. Trimming removed 4 bases from V and 4 bases from J, with 16 bases in between. CDR3 length: 16 residues. The CDR3 reads CASSSVWDTLTGELFF. Here the CDR3 DNA reads TGTGCCAGCAGCTCCGTTTGGGACACCCTCACCGGGGAGCTGTTTTTT.

The rearrangement joins TRBV5-4 to TRBJ2-1; perhaps TRBD2 as D (6 bases). CDR1 and CDR2 (germline): SGHNT, YYREEE (reference sequence). The CDR3 has 14 residues. V gave up 0 bases and J gave up 6 bases, with 10 bases separating them. Written as DNA, the CDR3 is TGTGCCAGCAGCTTGGATCCCGGGAGCAATGAGCAGTTCTTC. As protein: CASSLDPGSNEQFF.

The V gene is TRBV6-1, the J gene TRBJ1-2, with 12 bases matching TRBD1. Germline CDR1 MNHNS, CDR2 SASEGT. Trimming at V came to 2 bases and at J to 8 bases, leaving 6 bases not matched to a gene. The CDR3 consists of 15 residues. CDR3 loop: CASSEFTGTGGGYTF. The DNA of the CDR3 is TGTGCCAGCAGTGAATTTACCGGGACAGGGGGCGGCTACACCTTC.

The V gene is TRBV7-9, the J gene TRBJ2-2; 14 bases map to TRBD2. Losses at the gene ends were 5 bases for V and 1 base for J; bases not matched to a gene: 9. Germline CDR1 reads SEHNR; CDR2 reads FQNEAQ (reference sequence). The CDR3 totals 19 residues. CDR3 coding DNA: TGTGCCAGCAGCGCATCGGGACTAGCGGGAGACGGGAACACCGGGGAGCTGTTTTTT. Translating gives CASSASGLAGDGNTGELFF.

This clone was picked up a small number of times. The gene calls are TRBV7-8 and TRBJ2-7; TRBD2 aligns across 10 bases. V was clipped by 5 bases and J by 5 bases; unmatched bases: 12. CDR1 and CDR2 (germline): SGHVS, FQNEAQ. The CDR3 covers 16 residues. CDR3 residues: CASSRILAGARNEQYF. The CDR3 nucleotides read TGTGCCAGCAGCCGCATCCTAGCGGGAGCCCGGAACGAGCAGTACTTC.

CDR3 coding DNA: TGTGCCAGCAGCTTTGAGGGGGCCAAACAGGGGGAGCAGTACTTC. This codes for CASSFEGAKQGEQYF. The chain carries TRBV11-2 and TRBJ2-7; 7 bases agree with TRBD1. The CDR3 is made up of 15 amino acids. Germline CDR1 SGHAT, CDR2 FQNNGV. After removal of 3 bases from V and 7 bases from J, the junction contained 12 bases not matched to a gene.

The chain employs TRBV6-2 or TRBV6-3 and TRBJ2-1; TRBD2 aligns across 8 bases. V dropped 7 bases and J dropped 8; count of bases not matched to a gene: 13. From germline, CDR1 is MNHEY and CDR2 SVGEGT. This CDR3 has 15 amino acids. In nucleotides, the CDR3 is TGTGCCAGCACCCCTATAAGCGGGAGAATGGATGAGCAGTTCTTC. Amino acid sequence: CASTPISGRMDEQFF.

The chain employs TRBV6-2 or TRBV6-3 and TRBJ2-3, with D perhaps TRBD2 (5 bases). The CDR3 contains 15 residues. The germline V gene has CDR1 MNHEY and CDR2 SVGEGT. Trimming shortened V by 5 bases and J by 4 bases, and 16 bases separated the two germline ends. CDR3 bases: TGTGCCAGCAGTAACCAGCGGCGTAGGGCAGATACGCAGTATTTT. This codes for CASSNQRRRADTQYF.

This chain joins TRBV24-1 and TRBJ1-2; no firm D call. The CDR3 has 14 residues. The V and J ends lost 2 bases and 8 bases respectively, with 14 bases between them. Germline loops: CDR1 KGHDR, CDR2 SFDVKD. The CDR3 loop reads CATSDSRTLGGYTF. The CDR3 coding sequence is TGTGCCACCAGTGATTCCCGGACTCTGGGCGGCTACACCTTC.

The V and J genes are TRBV5-4 and TRBJ1-4; 7 bases align to TRBD1. Germline values: CDR1 SGHNT, CDR2 YYREEE (reference sequence). The CDR3 contains 15 residues. J gave up 8 bases and V 4 bases, and 11 bases lay outside the gene matches. The CDR3 spells CASSGPTGYGEKLFF. Written as DNA, the CDR3 is TGTGCCAGCAGCGGCCCGACAGGGTATGGCGAAAAACTGTTTTTT.

The rearrangement links TRBV6-6 to TRBJ1-1, with TRBD1 identical over 8 bases. V shed 2 bases, J shed 7 bases, and the junction held 3 bases outside the gene matches. The CDR3 is 13 residues long. The germline CDR1 and CDR2 sequences are MNHNY and SVGAGI (reference sequence). CDR3 residues: CASSYPGGGEAFF. CDR3 sequence (DNA): TGTGCCAGCAGTTACCCAGGGGGCGGTGAAGCTTTCTTT.

The chain combines TRBV7-2 with TRBJ1-5; D possibly corresponds to TRBD1 (6 bases). The ends were cut back, 8 bases at V and 0 bases at J, with 8 bases in the middle. This CDR3 has 13 residues. Germline V gene lookup returns CDR1 SGHTA and CDR2 FQGNSA. The CDR3 DNA reads TGTGCCAGCGGACAGCCTAGCAATCAGCCCCAGCATTTT. It translates to CASGQPSNQPQHF. The entire variable domain, with the rest obtained from reference TRBV7-2 and TRBJ1-5, is as follows: GAGVSQSPSNKVTEKGKDVELRCDPISGHTALYWYRQSLGQGLEFLIYFQGNSAPDKSGLPSDRFSAERTGGSVSTLTIQRTQQEDSAVYLCASGQPSNQPQHFGDGTRLSIL.

The chain links TRBV19 to TRBJ1-2, with D tentatively TRBD1 (5 bases). Per the germline V gene, CDR1 is LNHDA and CDR2 is SQIVND (reference sequence). V was trimmed by 3 bases and J by 5 bases, leaving 19 bases between them. This CDR3 is built from 16 residues. The CDR3 protein is CASSMGVGQGLYGYTF. The CDR3 DNA follows: TGTGCCAGTAGTATGGGCGTGGGGCAGGGCCTTTATGGCTACACCTTC.

The gene calls are TRBV6-5 and TRBJ2-7; TRBD2 aligns across 8 bases. CDR1 and CDR2 (germline): MNHEY, SVGAGI. With V trimmed by 7 bases and J by 5 bases, 10 bases remained unmatched. The CDR3 covers 14 residues. CDR3 region: CASKSGGASDEQYF. For the CDR3, the DNA is TGTGCCAGCAAGTCGGGGGGGGCGAGCGACGAGCAGTACTTC.

The chain employs TRBV28 and TRBJ1-2; a weak D match, TRBD1 (6 bases). The germline CDR1 and CDR2 sequences are MDHEN and SYDVKM. The germline V and J ends were trimmed by 4 bases and 3 bases, with 9 bases remaining between them. The CDR3 is 13 residues long. CDR3 nucleotide sequence: TGTGCCAGCAGTTATCAGGGGTACTATGGCTACACCTTC. Protein product: CASSYQGYYGYTF.

V usage is TRBV24-1 and J usage is TRBJ1-5, with TRBD1 matching over 7 bases. V lost 4 bases and J lost 3; bases outside the gene matches: 5. The germline V gene has CDR1 KGHDR and CDR2 SFDVKD. This CDR3 comprises 15 residues. DNA of the CDR3: TGTGCCACCAGTGACCCGGGACAGCCCAATCAGCCCCAGCATTTT. It specifies CATSDPGQPNQPQHF.

The chain employs TRBV11-2 and TRBJ1-1; TRBD1 aligns across 7 bases. J lost 1 base, V lost 5 bases, and 4 bases had no gene match. Germline values: CDR1 SGHAT, CDR2 FQNNGV. This CDR3 has 14 amino acids. In DNA, the CDR3 is TGTGCCAGCAGCCCCCGGGACAGGAACACTGAAGCTTTCTTT. Residues: CASSPRDRNTEAFF.

CDR3 sequence: CASGLAGALDTQYF. CDR3 in DNA: TGTGCCAGCGGTCTAGCGGGAGCATTAGATACGCAGTATTTT. The chain is built from TRBV7-2 and TRBJ2-3, with 10 bases lining up with TRBD2. The CDR3 has 14 amino acids. Germline CDR1 SGHTA, CDR2 FQGNSA. V was pared by 8 bases and J by 5 bases, with 7 bases of the junction left unmatched. The full variable domain, in which reference TRBV7-2 and TRBJ2-3 provide the parts outside the CDR3, is GAGVSQSPSNKVTEKGKDVELRCDPISGHTALYWYRQSLGQGLEFLIYFQGNSAPDKSGLPSDRFSAERTGGSVSTLTIQRTQQEDSAVYLCASGLAGALDTQYFGPGTRLTVL.

V and J are TRBV4-1 and TRBJ1-1; 9 positions match TRBD1. Germline V gives CDR1 MGHRA, CDR2 YSYEKL. V shed 2 bases and J 4 bases; nucleotides not matched to a gene: 8. This CDR3 is 16 amino acids long. CDR3 nucleotide sequence: TGCGCCAGCAGCCAACGGACAGGGGCCGAGAGCACTGAAGCTTTCTTT. Amino acid sequence: CASSQRTGAESTEAFF.

This clone has just a few counts. The V call is TRBV7-6, the J call TRBJ2-3; 12 nucleotides agree with TRBD2. V lost 0 bases to trimming and J lost 4 bases; unmatched junction nucleotides: 2. Looked up from germline, CDR1 is SGHVS and CDR2 is FNYEAQ. This CDR3 has 16 residues. CDR3 region: CASSLATSGSADTQYF. The CDR3, as DNA: TGTGCCAGCAGCTTAGCGACTAGCGGGAGTGCAGATACGCAGTATTTT.

The V gene is TRBV25-1, the J gene TRBJ2-7, with TRBD1 matching over 9 bases. Looked up from germline, CDR1 is MGHDK and CDR2 is SYGVNS. The CDR3 contains 14 residues. V shed 6 bases, J shed 3 bases, and the junction held 6 bases outside the gene matches. CDR3 sequence reads: CASRDPGQGYEQYF. CDR3 coding DNA: TGTGCCAGCAGAGATCCGGGACAGGGCTACGAGCAGTACTTC.

This chain uses TRBV11-2 with TRBJ1-6; D call uncertain. V was pared by 5 bases and J by 0 bases, with 11 bases between. CDR3 length: 16 residues. The V gene's germline CDR1 is SGHAT and CDR2 FQNNGV. The CDR3 DNA is TGTGCCAGCAGCCGCGGGTCGGGCTCCTATAATTCACCCCTCCACTTT. Protein product: CASSRGSGSYNSPLHF. The full variable domain, its missing parts supplied by reference TRBV11-2 and TRBJ1-6, is EAGVAQSPRYKIIEKRQSVAFWCNPISGHATLYWYQQILGQGPKLLIQFQNNGVVDDSQLPKDRFSAERLKGVDSTLKIQPAKLEDSAVYLCASSRGSGSYNSPLHFGNGTRLTVT.

This clone was recorded only once. The V call is TRBV6-6, the J call TRBJ2-1, with TRBD2 matching over 7 bases. CDR3 length: 16 amino acids. Germline V lookup: CDR1 MNHNY, CDR2 SVGAGI (reference sequence). The J segment lost 3 bases and the V segment lost 7 bases, leaving 12 bases of the junction unmatched. CDR3 nucleotide sequence: TGTGCCAGCACCTACGACTCTAGCGGTATCTACAATGAGCAGTTCTTC. This gives the protein CASTYDSSGIYNEQFF.

The chain employs TRBV5-4 and TRBJ1-3, with D possibly matching TRBD1 (6 bases). CDR3 length: 13 amino acids. Germline V gene data show CDR1 as SGHNT and CDR2 as YYREEE (reference sequence). Trimming took 2 bases from V and 9 from J, leaving 12 bases between them. CDR3 residues: CASSFRGGGTIYF. The CDR3 DNA reads as TGTGCCAGCAGCTTTCGCGGGGGCGGCACCATATATTTT.

The V gene is TRBV27, the J gene TRBJ2-3; perhaps TRBD1 as D (6 bases). Germline-derived CDR1 and CDR2 are MNHEY and SMNVEV (reference sequence). The CDR3 has 14 residues. V lost 3 bases to trimming and J lost 0 bases, with 7 bases between them. CDR3 coding DNA: TGTGCCAGCAGTTTCACAGGGAGCACAGATACGCAGTATTTT. It translates to CASSFTGSTDTQYF.

This chain uses TRBV3-1 (or the pseudogene TRBV3-2) with TRBJ2-3; D remains unclear. The ends were cut back, 2 bases at V and 2 bases at J, with 2 bases in the middle. This CDR3 spans 12 amino acids. Germline V lookup: CDR1 LGHDT, CDR2 YNNKEL (reference sequence). The CDR3 DNA is TGTGCCAGCAGCCAACTCACAGATACGCAGTATTTT. This gives the protein CASSQLTDTQYF.

This clone was seen only once. This chain uses TRBV5-1 with TRBJ2-5; 13 nucleotides agree with TRBD2. The CDR3 spans 16 residues. The germline CDR1 and CDR2 sequences are SGHRS and YFSETQ. The V and J ends lost 0 bases and 5 bases, in that order; junction bases with no gene match: 4. In nucleotides, the CDR3 is TGCGCCAGCAGCTTGGGAGGGACTAGCGGGACGGAGACCCAGTACTTC. Translation gives CASSLGGTSGTETQYF.

The CDR3: CASSVDGGPNQPQHF. The CDR3 coding sequence is TGTGCCAGCAGTGTCGACGGCGGCCCAAATCAGCCCCAGCATTTT. This chain links TRBV2 with TRBJ1-5; D gene ambiguous. Trimming left V 4 bases short and J 4 bases short, with 14 bases between. The germline V gene encodes CDR1 SNHLY and CDR2 FYNNEI. This CDR3 contains 15 residues.

This chain links TRBV9 with TRBJ1-4; TRBD1 matches 9 bases. This CDR3 has 14 residues. CDR1 is SGDLS and CDR2 is YYNGEE in the germline V gene. V trimming: 2 bases; J trimming: 9 bases; junction bases outside the gene matches: 5. In DNA form, the CDR3 reads TGTGCCAGCAGCGTCGGTGACAGGGGGAAAAAACTGTTTTTT. Amino acids: CASSVGDRGKKLFF.

The chain couples TRBV7-2 to TRBJ2-5; 7 nucleotides match TRBD2. This CDR3 is built from 16 residues. Germline CDR1 is SGHTA and CDR2 is FQGNSA. V was clipped by 5 bases and J by 2 bases; unmatched bases: 11. The CDR3 DNA sequence: TGTGCCAGCAGCCCCCGGGCTAGCGGCCGGCAAGAGACCCAGTACTTC. The encoded protein is CASSPRASGRQETQYF.